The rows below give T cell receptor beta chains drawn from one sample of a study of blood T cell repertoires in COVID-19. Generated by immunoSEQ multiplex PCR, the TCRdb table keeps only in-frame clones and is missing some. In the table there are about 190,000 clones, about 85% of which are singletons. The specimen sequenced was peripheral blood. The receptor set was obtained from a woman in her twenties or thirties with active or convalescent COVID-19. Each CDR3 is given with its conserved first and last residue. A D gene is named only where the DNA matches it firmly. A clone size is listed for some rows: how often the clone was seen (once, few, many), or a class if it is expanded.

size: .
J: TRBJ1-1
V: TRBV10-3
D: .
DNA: TGTGCCATCAGTGAGTCGACTAACAGGGCAAGCACTGAAGCTTTCTTT
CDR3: CAISESTNRASTEAFF

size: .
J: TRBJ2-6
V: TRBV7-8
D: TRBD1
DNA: TGTGCCAGCAGCTTAACAGGGGCTGGGGCCAACGTCCTGACTTTC
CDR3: CASSLTGAGANVLTF

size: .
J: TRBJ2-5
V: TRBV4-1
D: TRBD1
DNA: TGCGCCAGCAGCCAAGACAGGGGGCGGCAAGAGACCCAGTACTTC
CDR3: CASSQDRGRQETQYF

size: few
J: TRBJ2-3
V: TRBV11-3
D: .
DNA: TGTGCCAGCAGCTTAGATTTCCGGGGGGCAAGGTCCACAGATACGCAGTATTTT
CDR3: CASSLDFRGARSTDTQYF

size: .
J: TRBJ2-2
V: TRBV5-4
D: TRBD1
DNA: TGTGCCAGCAGCCCCGGGACAGACCGAGGTACCGGGGAGCTGTTTTTT
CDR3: CASSPGTDRGTGELFF

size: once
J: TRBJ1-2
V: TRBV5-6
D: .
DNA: TGTGCCAGCAGCCTAGGTTCTGGCTACACCTTC
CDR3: CASSLGSGYTF

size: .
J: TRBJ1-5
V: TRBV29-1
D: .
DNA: TGCAGCGTTCATGTCCATTTTTTATATAAAGTCCTAAAACGAGGCAATCAGCCCCAGCATTTT
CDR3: CSVHVHFLYKVLKRGNQPQHF

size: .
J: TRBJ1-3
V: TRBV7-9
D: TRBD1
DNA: TGTGCCAGCAGCTTATCCGGGACAGGGGAGTCTGGAAACACCATATATTTT
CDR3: CASSLSGTGESGNTIYF

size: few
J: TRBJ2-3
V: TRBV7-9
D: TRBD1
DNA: TGTGCCAGCAGCACGGGGACAGGGGTTAACACAGATACGCAGTATTTT
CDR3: CASSTGTGVNTDTQYF

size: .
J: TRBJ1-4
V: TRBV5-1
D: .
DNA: TGCGCCAGCAGCTTGAATGGAGGGGTTAATGAAAAACTGTTTTTT
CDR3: CASSLNGGVNEKLFF

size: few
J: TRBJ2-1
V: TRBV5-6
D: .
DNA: TGTGCCAGCAGCTTGGCAGGAGGGCCCACCTTATACAATGAGCAGTTCTTC
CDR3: CASSLAGGPTLYNEQFF

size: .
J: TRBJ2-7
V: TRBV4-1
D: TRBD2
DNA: TGCGCCAGCAGCCAAGTTGATATGGGGGTAGCGGGAGTCGAGCAGTACTTC
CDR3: CASSQVDMGVAGVEQYF

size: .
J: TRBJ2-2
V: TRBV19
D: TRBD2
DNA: TGTGCCAGTAGTCCAAAGACTAGCGGGGTGTTAGCCGGGGAGCTGTTTTTT
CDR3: CASSPKTSGVLAGELFF

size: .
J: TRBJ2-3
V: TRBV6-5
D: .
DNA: TGTGCCGCCGGTAGTCCCACAGATACGCAGTATTTT
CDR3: CAAGSPTDTQYF

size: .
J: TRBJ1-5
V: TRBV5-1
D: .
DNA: TGCGCCAGCAGCTTGACAGGGAATCAGCCCCAGCATTTT
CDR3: CASSLTGNQPQHF

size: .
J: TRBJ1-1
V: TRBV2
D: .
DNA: TGTGCCGGGCGGGGGTACGGGACTGAAGCTTTCTTT
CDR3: CAGRGYGTEAFF